The clone carrying this T cell receptor (beta chain) has at least ten counts. Original analysis: Nucleated cell number was recorded as an estimate derived from reference gene primer amplification. Using immunoSEQ multiplex PCR, the repertoire was profiled, and TCRdb retains in-frame clones only, with some absent. V, J and clone size derive from that table, while D and trimming were established from the DNA sequence. The sample shows a few hundred thousand clones, 85% to 90% of them seen only once. Per the germline V gene, CDR1 is SEHNR and CDR2 is FQNEAQ (reference sequence). The V and J ends lost 3 bases and 3 bases, in that order; junction bases with no gene match: 8. CDR3 length: 15 residues. The sample belongs to a study of blood T cell repertoires in COVID-19. Study background: Samples came from the United States, Italy and Spain, spanning acute and convalescent COVID-19. From T cells, B-cell-depleted T cells, or PBMCs came the material, which was cDNA or gDNA.

Seattle participants joined during active infection and were tracked over time. Material for sequencing was peripheral blood. This clonotype was obtained from a woman in her fifties or sixties with COVID-19, enrolled during active disease. The chain has TRBV7-9 and TRBJ2-7; 7 bases map to TRBD2. In DNA, the CDR3 is TGTGCCAGCAGCTTTGGGCGGGGGAAGCACTACGAGCAGTACTTC. Its protein product is CASSFGRGKHYEQYF.